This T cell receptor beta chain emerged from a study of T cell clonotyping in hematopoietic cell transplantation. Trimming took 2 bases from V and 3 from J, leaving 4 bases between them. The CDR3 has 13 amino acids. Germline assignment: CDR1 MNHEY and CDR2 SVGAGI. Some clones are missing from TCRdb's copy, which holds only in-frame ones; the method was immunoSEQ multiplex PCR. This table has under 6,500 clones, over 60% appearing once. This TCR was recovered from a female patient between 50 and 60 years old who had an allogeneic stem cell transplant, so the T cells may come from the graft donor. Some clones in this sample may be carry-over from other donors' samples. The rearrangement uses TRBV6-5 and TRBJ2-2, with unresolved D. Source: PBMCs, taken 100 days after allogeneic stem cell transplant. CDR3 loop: CASSYQDTGELFF. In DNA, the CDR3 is TGTGCCAGCAGTTACCAGGACACCGGGGAGCTGTTTTTT.